This entry is about one TCR beta chain. The antigen is unknown. This specimen includes other DNA sequences encoding the same CDR3. The data were taken from a study of shared clonotypes between healthy human individuals. CDR1 is SGDLS and CDR2 is YYNGEE in the germline V gene. CDR3 length: 16 amino acids. V lost 0 bases and J lost 0, with 9 bases in between. Assay used: immunoSEQ multiplex PCR; TCRdb lists only in-frame clones, some missing. The top ten clones hold roughly 0.36% of a sample with fewer than 1.8 million clones, 97% to 99% of them seen once. Study-wide results and caveats: An effect of sequencing depth on clonotype sharing among donors was expected.

Sequences were obtained from naive CD4+ T cells sorted from blood. Subset: CD45RA+ positively selected. The sequence was obtained from a young man in good health. V usage is TRBV9 and J usage is TRBJ2-2; perhaps TRBD2 as D (5 bases). CDR3 DNA: TGTGCCAGCAGCGTAGGGCTAGCCGCGAACACCGGGGAGCTGTTTTTT. Residues: CASSVGLAANTGELFF.